This entry describes one TCR beta chain. It has no known antigen specificity. No much larger clone exists at a distance of one base, and base qualities are not known. TCRbeta CDR3 regions were amplified from genomic DNA using the immunoSEQ Assay, a bias-controlled multiplex PCR. As for the original processing: The number of nucleated cells in each sample was estimated by amplification of reference gene primers within the assay. To quantify the absolute abundance of each unique TCRbeta CDR3 rearrangement, sequence reads were collapsed and filtered. Productive Simpson clonality was computed per sample as the square root of Simpson's diversity index over productive rearrangements. TCRdb mirrors the immuneACCESS table, restricted to in-frame sequences. Some clones are absent from its copies; in checked studies, under half trace to an unresolved V gene, and the reason for the others is unknown. From that table come the V and J calls and clone size; the DNA was used to work out D and trimming. This sample is represented by over 150,000 clones; around four fifths of them were singletons. The ten largest clones take up approximately 8% of the sample.

One collaborating source in Seattle enrolled patients while the patients were actively infected and followed the patients over time throughout the course of disease. Collaborating institutions collected whole blood in K2EDTA tubes following their own protocols. For TCRbeta analysis, collaborators shipped samples in one of three forms: frozen whole blood, isolated PBMCs, or DNA extracted from either of those sample types. This record comes from a study of blood T cell repertoires in COVID-19 (dated by TCRdb to about 2020). Background for the entire study: Collaborator samples came from the United States, Italy and Spain and covered acute and convalescent phases of COVID-19. HLA class I and class II types, where available, came from metadata supplied by the sample provider rather than from assay-based typing. The dataset comprised deeply sampled blood TCRbeta repertoires from subjects exposed to, actively infected with, or recovered from COVID-19. The material from the prospective study consisted of cDNA or gDNA derived from T cells, B-cell-depleted T cells, or PBMCs. The repertoires were released in a freely available public database intended as a resource for research on the immune response to SARS-CoV-2. The sample metadata nearly always contained a de-identified subject ID, COVID-19 status, age in years and sex. The samples were drawn from the first 160 participants of the ongoing ImmuneRACE study and from 1,254 subjects provided by 6 global collaborators.

V is shortened by 5 bases, J by 6 bases, and the region joining them spans 19 bases. CDR1 and CDR2, per the germline V gene, are SGHTA and FQGNSA. Counted from cysteine to phenylalanine, this CDR3 has 15 amino acids. Left in the record is the CDR3 DNA by itself, 45 bases read in frame from the first base. Findings and caveats that apply to the study as a whole: The amount of clinical and demographic metadata varied by source and participant and was provided uncurated.

This sequence was found in a woman over 75 with COVID-19, enrolled during active disease. The sequence links TRBV7-2 to TRBJ1-2, with an unclear D gene assignment. The specimen was peripheral blood. The sequence in DNA is TGTGCCAGCAGCGGAAACAGCCATCCCGGGGATGGCTACACCTTC. It translates as CASSGNSHPGDGYTF. The reference TRBV7-2 and TRBJ1-2 proteins fill in what lies around the CDR3, so the full variable domain reads GAGVSQSPSNKVTEKGKDVELRCDPISGHTALYWYRQSLGQGLEFLIYFQGNSAPDKSGLPSDRFSAERTGGSVSTLTIQRTQQEDSAVYLCASSGNSHPGDGYTFGSGTRLTVV.